This entry concerns a single T cell receptor (beta chain). Using immunoSEQ multiplex PCR, the repertoire was profiled, and TCRdb retains in-frame clones only, with some absent. The repertoire holds some 170,000 clones, around 96% seen once, with approximately 1% in the top ten. The sample originates from a study of control samples from healthy donors and cancer patients. Germline V gene lookup returns CDR1 LNHNV and CDR2 YYDKDF (reference sequence). The CDR3 contains 16 residues. The V and J ends lost 4 bases and 2 bases, in that order; junction bases with no gene match: 10. Material for sequencing was blood. V gene TRBV15 combines with J gene TRBJ1-2, with 7 bases lining up with TRBD1. The clonotype was recovered from a woman in her thirties in good health. CDR3 in amino acids: CATSTPGTDNNYGYTF. CDR3 nucleotide sequence: TGTGCCACCAGCACTCCCGGGACAGATAACAACTATGGCTACACCTTC.